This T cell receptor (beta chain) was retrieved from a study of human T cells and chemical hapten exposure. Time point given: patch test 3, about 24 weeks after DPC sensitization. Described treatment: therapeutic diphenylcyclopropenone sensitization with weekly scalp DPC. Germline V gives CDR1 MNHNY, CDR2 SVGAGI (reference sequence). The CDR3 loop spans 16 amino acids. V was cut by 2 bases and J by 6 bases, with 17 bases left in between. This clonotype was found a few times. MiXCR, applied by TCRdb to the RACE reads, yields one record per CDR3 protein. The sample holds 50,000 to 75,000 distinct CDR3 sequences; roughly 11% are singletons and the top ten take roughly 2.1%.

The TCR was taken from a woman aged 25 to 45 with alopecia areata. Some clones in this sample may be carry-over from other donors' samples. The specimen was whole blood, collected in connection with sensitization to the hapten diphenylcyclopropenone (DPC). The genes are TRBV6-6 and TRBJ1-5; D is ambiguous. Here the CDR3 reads CASSYHKGGGPQPQHF. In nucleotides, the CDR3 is TGTGCCAGCAGTTACCACAAGGGAGGCGGGCCTCAGCCCCAGCATTTT.